This is a list of T cell receptor beta chains from one sample in a study of cytomegalovirus exposure and HLA in healthy donors. Here immunoSEQ multiplex PCR was the method, and the copy in TCRdb shows in-frame clones only, minus some. Of under 150,000 clones in the sample, just over 70% are singletons; the top ten hold about 2.4%. The material sequenced was PBMCs. The source is a woman aged 60-75 years in good health and CMV-seropositive. Each CDR3 is given with its conserved first and last residue. The D gene is left open where the match is weak.

cdr3_aa: CASSESGRPHYEQYF; cdr3_nt: TGCGCCAGCAGTGAGTCGGGCCGGCCTCACTACGAGCAGTACTTC; v_call: TRBV10-2; d_call: .; j_call: TRBJ2-7
cdr3_aa: CASSERRTALSNYGYTF; cdr3_nt: TGTGCCAGCAGTGAACGAAGGACAGCCCTATCTAACTATGGCTACACCTTC; v_call: TRBV6-1; d_call: .; j_call: TRBJ1-2
cdr3_aa: CASSFKETQYF; cdr3_nt: TGTGCCAGCAGCTTCAAAGAGACCCAGTACTTC; v_call: TRBV7-6; d_call: .; j_call: TRBJ2-5
cdr3_aa: CASSTFRQGRHKDNQPQHF; cdr3_nt: TGTGCCAGCAGCACCTTTAGACAGGGGAGGCATAAGGACAATCAGCCCCAGCATTTT; v_call: TRBV7-9; d_call: TRBD1; j_call: TRBJ1-5
cdr3_aa: CASSLGGYDEQFF; cdr3_nt: TGCGCCAGCAGCTTGGGCGGGTACGATGAGCAGTTCTTC; v_call: TRBV5-1; d_call: .; j_call: TRBJ2-1
cdr3_aa: CASTTGGNGYTF; cdr3_nt: TGCGCCAGCACGACGGGGGGTAATGGCTACACCTTC; v_call: TRBV5-1; d_call: .; j_call: TRBJ1-2
cdr3_aa: CASATGLRDTQYF; cdr3_nt: TGTGCCAGCGCTACAGGGTTGAGAGATACGCAGTATTTT; v_call: TRBV5-4; d_call: .; j_call: TRBJ2-3
cdr3_aa: CASSYATRGRGGGYTF; cdr3_nt: TGTGCCAGCAGTTACGCCACCCGAGGGAGGGGTGGAGGCTACACCTTC; v_call: TRBV6-5; d_call: .; j_call: TRBJ1-2
cdr3_aa: CASSTQGGHTEAFF; cdr3_nt: TGTGCCAGTAGTACTCAGGGAGGGCACACTGAAGCTTTCTTT; v_call: TRBV19; d_call: .; j_call: TRBJ1-1
cdr3_aa: CASSRDRLNQPQHF; cdr3_nt: TGTGCCAGCAGCCGCGACAGGCTCAATCAGCCCCAGCATTTT; v_call: TRBV6-5; d_call: .; j_call: TRBJ1-5
cdr3_aa: CASSWTGTGGDEQYF; cdr3_nt: TGTGCCAGCAGCTGGACCGGGACAGGGGGCGACGAGCAGTACTTC; v_call: TRBV7-9; d_call: TRBD1; j_call: TRBJ2-7
cdr3_aa: CASSGGQGGGNTIYF; cdr3_nt: TGTGCCAGCAGTGGAGGACAGGGAGGTGGAAACACCATATATTTT; v_call: TRBV6-1; d_call: TRBD1; j_call: TRBJ1-3
cdr3_aa: CASTLGEGPTGELFF; cdr3_nt: TGTGCCAGCACCCTGGGGGAGGGGCCGACCGGGGAGCTGTTTTTT; v_call: TRBV7-9; d_call: TRBD2; j_call: TRBJ2-2
cdr3_aa: CASSFTGTYSNQPQHF; cdr3_nt: TGTGCCAGCAGCTTTACAGGGACATATAGCAATCAGCCCCAGCATTTT; v_call: TRBV7-9; d_call: .; j_call: TRBJ1-5
cdr3_aa: CASSYGGRGQETQYF; cdr3_nt: TGTGCCAGCAGCTACGGGGGAAGAGGGCAAGAGACCCAGTACTTC; v_call: TRBV14; d_call: .; j_call: TRBJ2-5